The TCR beta chain under discussion was sequenced for a study of TIL therapy for anti-PD-1-resistant metastatic lung cancer. Indicated time point: pre-treatment sample, taken before nivolumab and TIL therapy. V was clipped by 3 bases and J by 6 bases; unmatched bases: 10. Germline-derived CDR1 and CDR2 are SGHAT and FQNNGV. The CDR3 totals 16 residues. This was the immunoSEQ v3 assay. The method was immunoSEQ multiplex PCR; TCRdb's version includes in-frame clones alone and lacks a portion of them. The table shows just over 20,000 clones, with 60% to 85% occurring only once. The sample holds one count of this clone.

This chain links TRBV11-2 with TRBJ2-2, with 7 nucleotides matching TRBD2. The source of this sequence is a person between 30 and 80 years old with non-small cell lung cancer. The material was blood, obtained at baseline. CDR3 in DNA: TGTGCCAGCAGCTTGGGACGGGGCGGGAGCTCCGGGGAGCTGTTTTTT. Translating gives CASSLGRGGSSGELFF.